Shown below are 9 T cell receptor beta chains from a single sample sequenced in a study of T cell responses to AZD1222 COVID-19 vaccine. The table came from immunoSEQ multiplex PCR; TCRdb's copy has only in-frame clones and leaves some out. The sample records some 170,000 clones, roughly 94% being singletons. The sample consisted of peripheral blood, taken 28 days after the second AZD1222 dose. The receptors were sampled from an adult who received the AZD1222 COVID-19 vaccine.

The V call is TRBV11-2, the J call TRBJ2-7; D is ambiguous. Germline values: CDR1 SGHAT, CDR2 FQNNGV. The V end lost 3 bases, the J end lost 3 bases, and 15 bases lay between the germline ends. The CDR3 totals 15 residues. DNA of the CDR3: TGTGCCAGCAGCTTCGTAGCCTCCCAAGGCTACGAGCAGTACTTC. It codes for CASSFVASQGYEQYF. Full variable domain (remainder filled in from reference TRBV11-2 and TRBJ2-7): EAGVAQSPRYKIIEKRQSVAFWCNPISGHATLYWYQQILGQGPKLLIQFQNNGVVDDSQLPKDRFSAERLKGVDSTLKIQPAKLEDSAVYLCASSFVASQGYEQYFGPGTRLTVT.

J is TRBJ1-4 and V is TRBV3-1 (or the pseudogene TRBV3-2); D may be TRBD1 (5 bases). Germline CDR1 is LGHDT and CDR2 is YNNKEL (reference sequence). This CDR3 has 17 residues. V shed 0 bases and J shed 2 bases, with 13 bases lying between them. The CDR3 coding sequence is TGTGCCAGCAGCCAAGATGCGGGGCCGGCGACTAATGAAAAACTGTTTTTT. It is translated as CASSQDAGPATNEKLFF.

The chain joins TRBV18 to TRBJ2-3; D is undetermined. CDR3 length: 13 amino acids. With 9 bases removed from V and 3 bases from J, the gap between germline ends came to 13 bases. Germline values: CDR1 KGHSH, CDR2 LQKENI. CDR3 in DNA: TGTGCCAGTCTAGGACGTCAAACAGATACGCAGTATTTT. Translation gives CASLGRQTDTQYF.

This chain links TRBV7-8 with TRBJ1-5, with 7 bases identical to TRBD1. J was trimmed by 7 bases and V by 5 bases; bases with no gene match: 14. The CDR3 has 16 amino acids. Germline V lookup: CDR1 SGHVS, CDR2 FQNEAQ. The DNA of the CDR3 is TGTGCCAGCAGCGCTTCCAAACAGGGGCGAGGGCAGCCCCAGCATTTT. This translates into CASSASKQGRGQPQHF.

CDR3 loop: CAIISRGLGSSYEQYF. As DNA, the CDR3 is TGTGCCATTATATCCCGGGGGCTTGGGAGCTCCTACGAGCAGTACTTC. V is TRBV2 and J is TRBJ2-7, with D perhaps being TRBD1 or TRBD2 (6 bases each). Between the trimmed V and J ends, which lost 10 bases and 0 bases, there was a span of 22 bases. Germline CDR1 reads SNHLY; CDR2 reads FYNNEI. This CDR3 is 16 amino acids long.

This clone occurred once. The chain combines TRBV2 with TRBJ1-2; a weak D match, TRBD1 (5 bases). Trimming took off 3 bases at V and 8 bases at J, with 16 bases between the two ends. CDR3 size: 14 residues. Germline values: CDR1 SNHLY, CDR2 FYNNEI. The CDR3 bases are TGTGCCAGCAGTGATGTATGCAGGGTCGGAGGCTACACCTTC. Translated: CASSDVCRVGGYTF.

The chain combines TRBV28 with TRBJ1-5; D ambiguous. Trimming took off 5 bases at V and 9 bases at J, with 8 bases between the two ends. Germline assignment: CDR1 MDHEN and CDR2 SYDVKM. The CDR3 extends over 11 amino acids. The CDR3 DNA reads TGTGCCAGCAGTCATCGCTGGCCCCAGCATTTT. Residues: CASSHRWPQHF.

CDR3 region: CASSQTGGYEKLFF. In DNA form, the CDR3 reads TGTGCCAGTAGCCAGACAGGGGGCTACGAAAAACTGTTTTTT. The V call is TRBV19, the J call TRBJ1-4, with TRBD1 identical over 10 bases. CDR1 is LNHDA and CDR2 is SQIVND in the germline V gene (reference sequence). The junction had 6 bases not matched to a gene; V was cut back by 6 bases and J by 8 bases. CDR3 size: 14 residues.

CDR3: CASSLETGLWTEAFF. CDR3 nucleotides: TGTGCCAGCAGCTTAGAAACGGGCCTGTGGACTGAAGCTTTCTTT. This rearrangement joins TRBV7-2 to TRBJ1-1; D unclear. There are 15 residues in the CDR3. V was shortened by 1 base and J by 5 bases, with 14 bases between the two germline ends. CDR1 is SGHTA, CDR2 FQGNSA, per germline.